This T cell receptor beta chain is from a study of cytomegalovirus exposure and HLA in healthy donors. CDR1 and CDR2 (germline): MNHEY, SMNVEV (reference sequence). There are 14 residues in the CDR3. Trimming at V came to 6 bases and at J to 8 bases, leaving 10 bases not matched to a gene. Study observations and caveats: Subsequent analysis showed first-cohort TCR clusters tending to co-occur in about 110 validation repertoires. Cytomegalovirus association was listed for 170 or so TCR beta chains. Specificity for CMV antigens was confirmed in vitro for three of the CMV-associated chains.

This clone is a singleton in its sample. The target antigen is unknown. Produced via immunoSEQ multiplex PCR; TCRdb's table is partial and in-frame only. The table has 55,000 to 70,000 clones, roughly 94% seen once. The chain joins TRBV27 to TRBJ2-1, with 7 bases aligning to TRBD1. The sequence came from a man aged 18-30 years in good health and CMV-seronegative. Sequencing used PBMCs. CDR3 DNA: TGTGCCAGCAGGCCTGTTAGGGGGCAGGATGAGCAGTTCTTC. Residues: CASRPVRGQDEQFF.